This passage covers 10 T cell receptor beta chains from one sample sequenced in a study of blood T cell repertoires in COVID-19. Measured with immunoSEQ multiplex PCR; TCRdb has only the in-frame clones, and not every one. The repertoire holds about 390,000 clones, with approximately 87% as singletons. The specimen sequenced was peripheral blood. The origin of the receptors is a woman aged 55-70 years with COVID-19, enrolled during active disease.

The rearrangement joins TRBV10-1 to TRBJ2-2; maybe TRBD1 (5 bases). The CDR3 runs to 16 residues. Looked up from germline, CDR1 is WNHNN and CDR2 is SYGVQD (reference sequence). V lost 3 bases, J lost 6 bases, and 17 bases lay in between. The CDR3: CASSENLGEGAGELFF. CDR3 DNA: TGCGCCAGCAGTGAAAACCTAGGAGAAGGGGCCGGGGAGCTGTTTTTT.

This chain uses TRBV3-1 (or the pseudogene TRBV3-2) with TRBJ1-2, with D tentatively TRBD1 (5 bases). The CDR3 is 13 residues long. CDR1 is LGHDT, CDR2 YNNKEL, per germline (reference sequence). V was shortened by 3 bases and J by 6 bases, with 11 bases between the two germline ends. The CDR3 coding sequence is TGTGCCAGCAGCCACCGATTAGGGGATGGCTACACCTTC. Its protein is CASSHRLGDGYTF.

The genes are TRBV6-2 or TRBV6-3 and TRBJ1-2, with 10 bases that match TRBD1. The CDR3 has 15 amino acids. Per the germline V gene, CDR1 is MNHEY and CDR2 is SVGEGT. J was trimmed by 6 bases and V by 2 bases; bases with no gene match: 6. The CDR3 is CASSYLGTGVDGYTF. The CDR3 DNA sequence: TGTGCCAGCAGTTACCTCGGGACAGGGGTCGATGGCTACACCTTC.

V and J are TRBV4-1 and TRBJ2-7; no clear D gene. V lost 2 bases, J lost 0 bases, and 11 bases lay in between. This CDR3 has 15 residues. Germline V lookup: CDR1 MGHRA, CDR2 YSYEKL. The CDR3 spells CASSQTSTYSYEQYF. Here the CDR3 DNA reads TGCGCCAGCAGCCAAACATCGACATACTCCTACGAGCAGTACTTC.

The chain uses TRBV3-1 (or the pseudogene TRBV3-2) and TRBJ1-1, with a tentative D call TRBD1 (5 bases). Germline-derived CDR1 and CDR2 are LGHDT and YNNKEL (reference sequence). V lost 3 bases, J lost 1 base, and 9 bases lay in between. This CDR3 has 14 residues. The CDR3 loop reads CASSHSTGNTEAFF. In DNA form, the CDR3 reads TGTGCCAGCAGCCACTCCACAGGGAACACTGAAGCTTTCTTT.

The CDR3 loop is CASTPSGQGNYGYTF. The DNA of the CDR3 is TGTGCCAGCACGCCCTCGGGACAGGGAAACTATGGCTACACCTTC. The chain couples TRBV3-1 (or the pseudogene TRBV3-2) to TRBJ1-2; 9 bases match TRBD1. The CDR3 is 15 residues long. Looked up from germline, CDR1 is LGHDT and CDR2 is YNNKEL (reference sequence). V lost 7 bases to trimming and J lost 2 bases; unmatched junction nucleotides: 8.

This clone was observed a handful of times. The rearrangement uses TRBV28 and TRBJ1-5, with TRBD1 identical over 8 bases. CDR3 length: 16 amino acids. V lost 5 bases, J lost 3 bases, and 9 bases stayed unmatched. CDR1 MDHEN and CDR2 SYDVKM come from the germline V gene. As DNA, the CDR3 is TGTGCCAGCAGTGCCGTGGGGACAGGTTACAATCAGCCCCAGCATTTT. Protein: CASSAVGTGYNQPQHF. Full variable domain (outside the CDR3, taken from reference TRBV28 and TRBJ1-5): DVKVTQSSRYLVKRTGEKVFLECVQDMDHENMFWYRQDPGLGLRLIYFSYDVKMKEKGDIPEGYSVSREKKERFSLILESASTNQTSMYLCASSAVGTGYNQPQHFGDGTRLSIL.

The genes are TRBV7-3 and TRBJ2-5; 11 nucleotides align to TRBD1. The germline gives CDR1 SGHTA, CDR2 FQGTGA. The CDR3 runs to 17 residues. The ends lost 5 bases at V and 9 bases at J; junction bases unmatched: 17. CDR3 DNA sequence: TGTGCCAGCAGCCCCATACCGGGACAGGGGGGAAAAGGGTCCCAGTACTTC. It encodes CASSPIPGQGGKGSQYF.

The chain's CDR3 is CASSLDRSRNEQFF. As DNA, the CDR3 is TGCGCCAGCAGCCTCGACAGGTCTCGGAATGAGCAGTTCTTC. This chain links TRBV5-1 with TRBJ2-1; TRBD1 is a possible D gene (6 bases). Between the trimmed V and J ends, which lost 4 bases and 7 bases, there was a span of 15 bases. Looked up from germline, CDR1 is SGHRS and CDR2 is YFSETQ. CDR3 length equals 14 residues.

The rearrangement uses TRBV5-1 and TRBJ2-1; the D is unclear. V was trimmed by 0 bases and J by 5 bases, leaving 9 bases between them. Germline loops: CDR1 SGHRS, CDR2 YFSETQ. The CDR3 is 14 amino acids. The CDR3 region has the DNA TGCGCCAGCAGCTTGGGTCTATCTGACAATGAGCAGTTCTTC. Translating it yields CASSLGLSDNEQFF. The complete variable domain, with remaining parts taken from reference TRBV5-1 and TRBJ2-1, reads KAGVTQTPRYLIKTRGQQVTLSCSPISGHRSVSWYQQTPGQGLQFLFEYFSETQRNKGNFPGRFSGRQFSNSRSEMNVSTLELGDSALYLCASSLGLSDNEQFFGPGTRLTVL.